The 28 T cell receptor beta chains presented below share a single source sample, sequenced in a study of T cell responses to AZD1222 COVID-19 vaccine. The protocol was immunoSEQ multiplex PCR, while the TCRdb copy is restricted to in-frame clones and leaves out a portion. Among more than 110,000 clones listed, roughly 92% were seen once. The sequenced sample was peripheral blood, obtained on day 0 of AZD1222 vaccination. The receptor set was obtained from an adult in good health.

This clone occurred once. The rearrangement uses TRBV7-2 and TRBJ2-7; 8 bases are shared with TRBD1. V lost 6 bases, J lost 4 bases, and 20 bases stayed unmatched. The germline V gene encodes CDR1 SGHTA and CDR2 FQGNSA. The CDR3 is 18 residues long. CDR3 nucleotides: TGTGCCAGCAGTCGCAGTTTTAGGGGGGCAGGGGGCTCTTACGAGCAGTACTTC. It yields the protein CASSRSFRGAGGSYEQYF. Together with reference TRBV7-2 and TRBJ2-7, the CDR3 gives the full variable domain: GAGVSQSPSNKVTEKGKDVELRCDPISGHTALYWYRQSLGQGLEFLIYFQGNSAPDKSGLPSDRFSAERTGGSVSTLTIQRTQQEDSAVYLCASSRSFRGAGGSYEQYFGPGTRLTVT.

V and J are TRBV6-5 and TRBJ1-6; 7 bases agree with TRBD1. Looked up from germline, CDR1 is MNHEY and CDR2 is SVGAGI. V shed 10 bases and J 9 bases; nucleotides not matched to a gene: 6. The CDR3 is made up of 12 amino acids. CDR3 sequence reads: CAIKTGSSPLHF. The CDR3 bases are TGTGCCATCAAGACAGGGAGTTCACCCCTCCACTTT.

The chain recombines TRBV6-5 with TRBJ2-7, with D perhaps matching TRBD1 (5 bases). In germline, CDR1 is MNHEY, CDR2 SVGAGI. CDR3 length: 13 amino acids. Trimming removed 5 bases from V and 3 bases from J, with 11 bases in between. CDR3 in DNA: TGTGCCAGCAGTCCGACAGATTACTACGAGCAGTACTTC. Protein product: CASSPTDYYEQYF.

This chain links TRBV3-1 (or the pseudogene TRBV3-2) with TRBJ2-1, with 9 bases lining up with TRBD1. Germline-derived CDR1 and CDR2 are LGHDT and YNNKEL (reference sequence). The CDR3 sequence is 14 residues long. V lost 2 bases, J lost 8 bases, and 4 bases stayed unmatched. CDR3 region: CASSQYRGHDEQFF. The CDR3 nucleotides read TGTGCCAGCAGCCAATACAGGGGGCACGATGAGCAGTTCTTC.

The rearrangement uses TRBV3-1 (or the pseudogene TRBV3-2) and TRBJ2-1, with D unresolved. Trimming cost V 0 bases and J 0 bases, with 6 bases left between them. This CDR3 has 15 residues. CDR1 is LGHDT and CDR2 is YNNKEL in the germline V gene (reference sequence). This chain's CDR3 is CASSQDSSSYNEQFF. The CDR3 DNA follows: TGTGCCAGCAGCCAAGACAGCAGCTCCTACAATGAGCAGTTCTTC.

This chain connects TRBV14 to TRBJ1-1; 8 nucleotides match TRBD1. Trimming at V came to 6 bases and at J to 8 bases, leaving 17 bases not matched to a gene. CDR1 and CDR2 (germline): SGHDN, FVKESK. CDR3 length: 16 amino acids. CDR3 residues: CASRFGQGRRWDEAFF. The CDR3 DNA follows: TGTGCCAGCAGATTCGGACAGGGAAGGCGCTGGGACGAAGCTTTCTTT.

This clone appeared a single time. The V gene is TRBV9, the J gene TRBJ1-5, with 7 bases that match TRBD1. J was trimmed by 4 bases and V by 3 bases; bases with no gene match: 4. The CDR3 has 14 amino acids. The V gene's germline CDR1 is SGDLS and CDR2 YYNGEE. The CDR3 DNA sequence: TGTGCCAGCAGCGCGACAGGGCAGAATCAGCCCCAGCATTTT. It codes for CASSATGQNQPQHF.

The gene calls are TRBV4-1 and TRBJ1-5; D unresolved. The length of the CDR3 is 15 residues. CDR1 and CDR2 from the germline V gene are MGHRA and YSYEKL. The V end lost 5 bases, the J end lost 0 bases, and 11 bases lay between the germline ends. CDR3 sequence: CASSSWANSNQPQHF. The DNA of the CDR3 is TGCGCCAGCAGCTCATGGGCCAATAGCAATCAGCCCCAGCATTTT.

V usage is TRBV2 and J usage is TRBJ1-1; D is uncertain. Germline CDR1 and CDR2: SNHLY and FYNNEI. V lost 3 bases and J lost 9, with 8 bases in between. CDR3 length equals 11 residues. In DNA form, the CDR3 reads TGTGCCAGCAGTGAGGCGGCGAAAGCTTTCTTT. Its translation is CASSEAAKAFF.

The chain joins TRBV6-5 to TRBJ1-6; D call uncertain. The CDR3 sequence is 14 residues long. Trimming cost V 2 bases and J 7 bases, with 9 bases left between them. Per germline, CDR1 MNHEY and CDR2 SVGAGI. CDR3 in amino acids: CASSYRISNSPLHF. CDR3 bases: TGTGCCAGCAGTTACAGGATTTCAAATTCACCCCTCCACTTT.

This rearrangement joins TRBV19 to TRBJ2-1; 8 positions match TRBD2. CDR3 size: 15 residues. Per germline, CDR1 LNHDA and CDR2 SQIVND (reference sequence). The J segment lost 9 bases and the V segment lost 6 bases, leaving 13 bases of the junction unmatched. The DNA for the CDR3 is TGTGCCAGTAGGCTCGGGGGGGGGTCGGTCTCTGAGCAGTTCTTC. It codes for CASRLGGGSVSEQFF.

This chain connects TRBV19 to TRBJ1-1; TRBD1 matches 7 bases. Germline V gene lookup returns CDR1 LNHDA and CDR2 SQIVND (reference sequence). The CDR3 length is 14 residues. With V trimmed by 6 bases and J by 3 bases, 7 bases remained unmatched. The CDR3 reads CASSKRQGHTEAFF. CDR3 coding DNA: TGTGCCAGTAGCAAAAGACAGGGACACACTGAAGCTTTCTTT.

V is TRBV6-2 or TRBV6-3 and J is TRBJ2-5, with no clear D. The V and J ends lost 2 bases and 4 bases respectively, with 11 bases between them. The CDR3 has 14 residues. Germline V CDR1 and CDR2: MNHEY, SVGEGT. The CDR3 nucleotides read TGTGCCAGCAGTTACAGCCAAGTTGTAGAGACCCAGTACTTC. This gives the protein CASSYSQVVETQYF.

The chain joins TRBV6-5 to TRBJ1-2; 7 nucleotides line up with TRBD1. Germline assignment: CDR1 MNHEY and CDR2 SVGAGI. The CDR3 totals 14 residues. J was trimmed by 1 base and V by 5 bases; bases with no gene match: 4. Here the CDR3 reads CASSPGTVNYGYTF. The CDR3 nucleotides are TGTGCCAGCAGTCCAGGGACAGTTAACTATGGCTACACCTTC.

The CDR3 loop is CASSVEKNTDTQYF. In DNA, the CDR3 is TGTGCCAGCAGCGTAGAAAAGAACACAGATACGCAGTATTTT. The rearrangement uses TRBV9 and TRBJ2-3; D not certain. CDR3 length: 14 amino acids. Trimming removed 0 bases at V and 2 bases at J, with 7 bases between. CDR1 and CDR2 (germline): SGDLS, YYNGEE.

This clone was detected only a few times. The chain joins TRBV10-3 to TRBJ2-5; D ambiguous. CDR3 length equals 13 residues. The germline gives CDR1 ENHRY, CDR2 SYGVKD. With 4 bases removed from V and 5 bases from J, the gap between germline ends came to 11 bases. CDR3 coding DNA: TGTGCCATCAGTGGCCAGTTAGGGGAGACCCAGTACTTC. This gives the protein CAISGQLGETQYF.

The rearrangement joins TRBV6-2 or TRBV6-3 to TRBJ1-5, with D perhaps matching TRBD1 (5 bases). This CDR3 is built from 17 residues. Germline values: CDR1 MNHEY, CDR2 SVGEGT. Trimming took off 3 bases at V and 0 bases at J, with 15 bases between the two ends. In DNA, the CDR3 is TGTGCCAGCAGTTATTTAGTGGGACGCAATAGCAATCAGCCCCAGCATTTT. Amino acids: CASSYLVGRNSNQPQHF.

This sequence joins TRBV6-2 or TRBV6-3 and TRBJ2-3; D remains unclear. This CDR3 contains 15 residues. Trimming shortened V by 2 bases and J by 4 bases, and 13 bases separated the two germline ends. CDR1 and CDR2 (germline): MNHEY, SVGEGT. CDR3 sequence: CASSYRRQTSDTQYF. CDR3 DNA sequence: TGTGCCAGCAGTTACCGACGTCAGACCTCAGATACGCAGTATTTT.

The chain couples TRBV20-1 to TRBJ2-1; unclear D gene. CDR3 length equals 12 residues. V gave up 3 bases and J gave up 7 bases, with 10 bases separating them. CDR1 is DFQATT, CDR2 SNEGSKA, per germline (reference sequence). The CDR3 region is CSASPGQNEQFF. The CDR3 nucleotides read TGCAGTGCTAGTCCCGGCCAGAATGAGCAGTTCTTC.

V usage is TRBV18 and J usage is TRBJ2-2; the D gene could be TRBD1 or TRBD2 (5 bases each). V lost 3 bases and J lost 4, with 12 bases in between. The CDR3 is made up of 15 amino acids. From germline, CDR1 is KGHSH and CDR2 LQKENI. As DNA, the CDR3 is TGTGCCAGCTCACCCCCGAGGGGTGGCACCGGGGAGCTGTTTTTT. Translation: CASSPPRGGTGELFF.

The chain recombines TRBV19 with TRBJ2-2; D may be TRBD1 (6 bases). With 6 bases removed from V and 4 bases from J, the gap between germline ends came to 15 bases. Looked up from germline, CDR1 is LNHDA and CDR2 is SQIVND (reference sequence). This CDR3 has 15 residues. The CDR3 region is CASRPTGSFTGELFF. The CDR3 DNA reads as TGTGCCAGTAGACCGACAGGAAGCTTCACCGGGGAGCTGTTTTTT.

In this sample, this clone turned up once. The genes are TRBV6-1 and TRBJ1-2, with 11 bases aligning to TRBD1. V was clipped by 2 bases and J by 7 bases; unmatched bases: 6. The CDR3 has 15 amino acids. Per germline, CDR1 MNHNS and CDR2 SASEGT. CDR3 residues: CASSESGQGEAGYTF. CDR3 nucleotides: TGTGCCAGCAGTGAATCGGGACAGGGGGAGGCTGGCTACACCTTC.

This clone was seen only a few times. The V gene is TRBV7-6, the J gene TRBJ1-3, with D perhaps TRBD1 (5 bases). The V gene lost 4 bases and the J gene lost 2 bases, with 12 bases spanning the gap. CDR3 size: 15 residues. CDR1 SGHVS and CDR2 FNYEAQ come from the germline V gene. The CDR3 here is CASSSMTVAGNTIYF. CDR3 nucleotide sequence: TGTGCCAGCAGCTCTATGACAGTGGCTGGAAACACCATATATTTT. Full variable domain (outside the CDR3, taken from reference TRBV7-6 and TRBJ1-3): GAGVSQSPRYKVTKRGQDVALRCDPISGHVSLYWYRQALGQGPEFLTYFNYEAQQDKSGLPNDRFSAERPEGSISTLTIQRTEQRDSAMYRCASSSMTVAGNTIYFGEGSWLTVV.

The chain recombines TRBV7-2 with TRBJ1-2; tentatively, D is TRBD1 (6 bases). Trimming took off 1 base at V and 4 bases at J, with 19 bases between the two ends. Per germline, CDR1 SGHTA and CDR2 FQGNSA. This CDR3 is built from 17 residues. The CDR3 sequence: CASSLVGQTLVSYGYTF. CDR3 bases: TGTGCCAGCAGCTTAGTAGGACAGACCCTTGTATCCTATGGCTACACCTTC.

The CDR3 spells CAISVKDRNEQFF. The CDR3, as DNA: TGTGCCATCAGTGTAAAAGACCGTAATGAGCAGTTCTTC. V and J are TRBV10-3 and TRBJ2-1; D not certain. V was clipped by 4 bases and J by 7 bases, with 11 bases between them. Germline CDR1 ENHRY, CDR2 SYGVKD. This CDR3 region has 13 residues.

The chain is built from TRBV5-1 and TRBJ1-1, with no clear D. The germline V gene has CDR1 SGHRS and CDR2 YFSETQ. This CDR3 region has 13 residues. Trimming stripped 5 bases from V and 1 base from J, with 9 bases between. The DNA of the CDR3 is TGCGCCAGCAGGACCAGCGGGAACACTGAAGCTTTCTTT. This translates into CASRTSGNTEAFF.

This rearrangement joins TRBV6-5 to TRBJ2-2; D unresolved. CDR1 is MNHEY and CDR2 is SVGAGI in the germline V gene. Trimming took off 1 base at V and 0 bases at J, with 9 bases between the two ends. The CDR3 length is 16 residues. CDR3 sequence: CASSYFRISNTGELFF. For the CDR3, the DNA is TGTGCCAGCAGTTACTTCAGGATATCGAACACCGGGGAGCTGTTTTTT.

This chain uses TRBV27 with TRBJ1-4; weak D call: TRBD1 (6 bases). The length of the CDR3 is 13 residues. Germline V gene data show CDR1 as MNHEY and CDR2 as SMNVEV (reference sequence). With 7 bases removed from V and 7 bases from J, the gap between germline ends came to 13 bases. The CDR3: CASMGALSEKLFF. The CDR3 nucleotides are TGTGCCAGCATGGGGGCCCTTAGTGAAAAACTGTTTTTT. The whole variable domain, filled in from reference TRBV27 and TRBJ1-4, reads EAQVTQNPRYLITVTGKKLTVTCSQNMNHEYMSWYRQDPGLGLRQIYYSMNVEVTDKGDVPEGYKVSRKEKRNFPLILESPSPNQTSLYFCASMGALSEKLFFGSGTQLSVL.